The 26 T cell receptor beta chains in this list originate from one sample, sequenced in a study of shared clonotypes between healthy human individuals. The naive CD8 subset, CD45RO-negative cells positively selected for CCR7, excluded terminally differentiated effector memory CD45RA+ cells. TCRdb keeps only in-frame clones here, not all; method: immunoSEQ multiplex PCR. The table includes millions of clones, over 85% detected once. Sequencing input: naive CD8+ T cells sorted from blood. These receptors all come from a man aged 18 to 35 in good health.

This clone was seen only a few times. This chain uses TRBV6-5 with TRBJ2-3, with D perhaps matching TRBD1 (6 bases). V dropped 4 bases and J dropped 2 bases, with 13 bases sitting between them. The CDR3 has 15 amino acids. From germline, CDR1 is MNHEY and CDR2 SVGAGI. CDR3 sequence (DNA): TGTGCCAGCAGTTCTCAAGGGGGAAACACAGATACGCAGTATTTT. Amino acids: CASSSQGGNTDTQYF.

V and J are TRBV13 and TRBJ1-6; D is perhaps TRBD1 (5 bases). The V gene lost 3 bases and the J gene lost 7 bases, with 13 bases spanning the gap. In germline, CDR1 is PRHDT, CDR2 FYEKMQ (reference sequence). CDR3 length equals 15 residues. Here the CDR3 DNA reads TGTGCCAGCAGCTTGACAGACGAACAGAATTCACCCCTCCACTTT. Translating it yields CASSLTDEQNSPLHF.

The gene calls are TRBV7-9 and TRBJ1-2; 7 nucleotides align to TRBD1. The germline V gene has CDR1 SEHNR and CDR2 FQNEAQ (reference sequence). The CDR3 has 14 amino acids. V shed 5 bases and J 5 bases; nucleotides not matched to a gene: 8. The CDR3 coding sequence is TGTGCCAGCAGCCCGACAGGGAAGATTTATGGCTACACCTTC. Its protein product is CASSPTGKIYGYTF.

The V and J genes are TRBV28 and TRBJ1-5, with a tentative D call TRBD1 (5 bases). CDR1 and CDR2 from the germline V gene are MDHEN and SYDVKM. The length of the CDR3 is 15 residues. V was cut by 8 bases and J by 2 bases, with 16 bases left in between. For the CDR3, the DNA is TGTGCCAGCTCCCGAGGTGGGGGGGGCAATCAGCCCCAGCATTTT. This sequence encodes CASSRGGGGNQPQHF.

On this clone itself: Different DNA sequences within this sample yield the same CDR3. V is TRBV5-1 and J is TRBJ1-1, with D unresolved. The CDR3 loop spans 14 amino acids. CDR1 and CDR2 from the germline V gene are SGHRS and YFSETQ. V was cut by 4 bases and J by 1 base, with 11 bases left in between. CDR3 in amino acids: CASSLRRANTEAFF. The CDR3 DNA reads TGCGCCAGCAGCCTAAGACGGGCGAACACTGAAGCTTTCTTT.

This sequence joins TRBV7-9 and TRBJ1-1, with 7 bases aligning to TRBD1. The germline gives CDR1 SEHNR, CDR2 FQNEAQ (reference sequence). The CDR3 consists of 13 residues. Unmatched junction bases numbered 1, after V lost 3 bases and J lost 3 bases. The CDR3 DNA reads as TGTGCCAGCAGCTTGACAGGGCACACTGAAGCTTTCTTT. It encodes CASSLTGHTEAFF.

The V gene is TRBV19, the J gene TRBJ1-2; D is unresolved. CDR1 is LNHDA, CDR2 SQIVND, per germline (reference sequence). The CDR3 loop spans 14 amino acids. V dropped 5 bases and J dropped 4 bases, with 14 bases sitting between them. The CDR3 loop is CASSFDGEGYGYTF. The CDR3 region has the DNA TGTGCCAGTAGTTTCGATGGGGAGGGCTATGGCTACACCTTC.

The chain is built from TRBV9 and TRBJ2-3; 7 bases align to TRBD1. The CDR3 consists of 15 residues. With 3 bases clipped from V and 5 bases from J, the junction kept 9 bases outside the gene matches. Germline assignment: CDR1 SGDLS and CDR2 YYNGEE. CDR3 residues: CASSAEGQHKDTQYF. CDR3 nucleotides: TGTGCCAGCAGCGCTGAGGGACAGCACAAAGATACGCAGTATTTT.

V and J are TRBV7-8 and TRBJ2-3; D is unclear. V lost 2 bases and J 4 bases, leaving 4 bases between the germline ends. This CDR3 spans 12 amino acids. Looked up from germline, CDR1 is SGHVS and CDR2 is FQNEAQ. The CDR3 loop is CASSLTPDTQYF. CDR3 nucleotides: TGTGCCAGCAGCTTAACCCCAGATACGCAGTATTTT.

The rearrangement joins TRBV2 to TRBJ1-1, with D possibly TRBD1 on 6 matching bases. The germline CDR1 and CDR2 sequences are SNHLY and FYNNEI. The CDR3 has 14 residues. V was pared by 1 base and J by 0 bases, with 6 bases between. This CDR3 is CASSEGDMNTEAFF. DNA of the CDR3: TGTGCCAGCAGTGAAGGGGACATGAACACTGAAGCTTTCTTT.

The J gene is TRBJ2-1, the V gene TRBV19; D not certain. Trimming stripped 5 bases from V and 0 bases from J, with 11 bases between. CDR1 LNHDA and CDR2 SQIVND come from the germline V gene (reference sequence). The CDR3 totals 15 residues. The CDR3 loop reads CASSPRTNSYNEQFF. CDR3 DNA sequence: TGTGCCAGTAGTCCAAGGACCAACTCCTACAATGAGCAGTTCTTC.

This chain links TRBV6-1 with TRBJ2-2; D is unresolved. Trimming took 8 bases from V and 0 from J, leaving 7 bases between them. CDR1 is MNHNS, CDR2 SASEGT, per germline. The CDR3 totals 13 residues. Written as DNA, the CDR3 is TGTGCCAGCTGGCGTTCGAACACCGGGGAGCTGTTTTTT. It specifies CASWRSNTGELFF.

Comments on this clone: The sample holds other DNA sequences that translate to the same CDR3. The chain combines TRBV27 with TRBJ1-5; possible D gene TRBD1, 5 bases. The CDR3 loop spans 13 amino acids. The germline V gene encodes CDR1 MNHEY and CDR2 SMNVEV (reference sequence). The V and J ends lost 2 bases and 5 bases respectively, with 7 bases between them. The CDR3 loop reads CASSLDRDQPQHF. The CDR3 DNA reads as TGTGCCAGCAGTTTAGACAGAGATCAGCCCCAGCATTTT.

This clone showed up just once. The chain joins TRBV30 to TRBJ1-2; the match to TRBD1 covers 10 bases. CDR1 is GTSNPN and CDR2 is SVGIG in the germline V gene (reference sequence). The CDR3 totals 16 residues. The V and J ends lost 0 bases and 3 bases, in that order; junction bases with no gene match: 7. The CDR3 nucleotides are TGTGCCTGGAGTGTACTTGACAGGGGGCCGGACTATGGCTACACCTTC. It yields the protein CAWSVLDRGPDYGYTF.

The V and J genes are TRBV7-9 and TRBJ2-1; the D is unclear. CDR1 is SEHNR, CDR2 FQNEAQ, per germline (reference sequence). Trimming shortened V by 3 bases and J by 6 bases, and 15 bases separated the two germline ends. The CDR3 sequence is 15 residues long. Here the CDR3 reads CASSFDKHSPNEQFF. The CDR3 bases are TGTGCCAGCAGCTTCGACAAACACTCACCCAATGAGCAGTTCTTC.

Comment on this clone: The sample holds other DNA sequences that translate to the same CDR3. J is TRBJ1-1 and V is TRBV4-1; no reliable D call. The V gene's germline CDR1 is MGHRA and CDR2 YSYEKL. The V and J ends lost 2 bases and 1 base respectively, with 8 bases between them. CDR3 length equals 14 residues. DNA for the CDR3: TGCGCCAGCAGCCAATTGGAGGGGAACACTGAAGCTTTCTTT. Protein: CASSQLEGNTEAFF.

This sequence joins TRBV5-6 and TRBJ2-7; TRBD2 might be the D (6 bases). The CDR3 has 16 residues. Germline loops: CDR1 SGHDT, CDR2 YYEEEE. Trimming cost V 4 bases and J 1 base, with 18 bases left between them. CDR3: CASSPAVFRESYEQYF. CDR3 in DNA: TGTGCCAGCAGCCCGGCAGTGTTTCGGGAGTCCTACGAGCAGTACTTC.

The chain carries TRBV14 and TRBJ1-2; the D is unclear. CDR1 is SGHDN, CDR2 FVKESK, per germline. V dropped 0 bases and J dropped 4 bases, with 12 bases sitting between them. This CDR3 comprises 15 residues. The CDR3: CASSQEGEPVYGYTF. Written as DNA, the CDR3 is TGTGCCAGCAGCCAAGAGGGAGAACCTGTCTATGGCTACACCTTC.

This clone occurred a few times. The CDR3 loop reads CAWSVGQGLYEQYF. CDR3 DNA: TGTGCCTGGAGTGTTGGGCAGGGCCTCTACGAGCAGTACTTC. This sequence joins TRBV30 and TRBJ2-7, with D maybe TRBD1 (5 bases). The germline gives CDR1 GTSNPN, CDR2 SVGIG (reference sequence). The germline V and J ends were trimmed by 0 bases and 3 bases, with 12 bases remaining between them. The CDR3 contains 14 residues.

V gene TRBV7-2 combines with J gene TRBJ2-7, with D perhaps TRBD1 (5 bases). V lost 5 bases and J 5 bases, leaving 16 bases between the germline ends. The CDR3 runs 14 residues. Germline CDR1 reads SGHTA; CDR2 reads FQGNSA. CDR3 bases: TGTGCCAGCAGCCTAGGGGAAAGTCCCCACGAGCAGTACTTC. It is translated as CASSLGESPHEQYF.

The chain has TRBV11-2 and TRBJ2-5; 7 bases fit TRBD1. This CDR3 contains 17 residues. Germline V gene data show CDR1 as SGHAT and CDR2 as FQNNGV. V trimming: 0 bases; J trimming: 0 bases; junction bases outside the gene matches: 7. CDR3 protein: CASSLEPGQTDQETQYF. In DNA, the CDR3 is TGTGCCAGCAGCTTAGAACCGGGACAGACCGACCAAGAGACCCAGTACTTC.

The chain recombines TRBV27 with TRBJ2-7; D gene uncertain. This CDR3 region has 16 residues. The V end was cut by 7 bases, the J end by 1 base, with 20 bases between. Germline CDR1 reads MNHEY; CDR2 reads SMNVEV (reference sequence). The CDR3: CASTPSSGHSSYEQYF. CDR3 nucleotide sequence: TGTGCCAGCACCCCTTCCTCGGGCCACAGTTCCTACGAGCAGTACTTC.

This clone was observed once. The genes are TRBV12-5 and TRBJ2-3; D ambiguous. Trimming removed 2 bases at V and 2 bases at J, with 5 bases between. Germline loops: CDR1 LGHNT, CDR2 FRNRAP. The CDR3 length is 13 residues. Here the CDR3 DNA reads TGTGCTAGTGGTTTGTCAACCACAGATACGCAGTATTTT. This codes for CASGLSTTDTQYF.

This rearrangement joins TRBV7-9 to TRBJ1-6; no definite D call. The CDR3 spans 15 residues. Between the trimmed V and J ends, which lost 4 bases and 2 bases, there was a span of 9 bases. CDR1 SEHNR and CDR2 FQNEAQ come from the germline V gene (reference sequence). The CDR3 region has the DNA TGTGCCAGCAGCTCAGATATACCCTATAATTCACCCCTCCACTTT. It specifies CASSSDIPYNSPLHF. The variable domain in full, with the rest retrieved from reference TRBV7-9 and TRBJ1-6, is DTGVSQNPRHKITKRGQNVTFRCDPISEHNRLYWYRQTLGQGPEFLTYFQNEAQLEKSRLLSDRFSAERPKGSFSTLEIQRTEQGDSAMYLCASSSDIPYNSPLHFGNGTRLTVT.

Details on this clone: Within the sample, other DNA sequences also encode this same CDR3. This chain joins TRBV19 and TRBJ2-7, with D maybe TRBD1 (6 bases). This CDR3 is built from 14 residues. Deletions cut 5 bases from V and 0 bases from J, with 11 bases between. Germline CDR1 LNHDA, CDR2 SQIVND (reference sequence). Here the CDR3 DNA reads TGTGCCAGTAGTGTTACAGGGAGCTCCTACGAGCAGTACTTC. Its protein product is CASSVTGSSYEQYF.

The CDR3 spells CASSWPSAGGNTGELFF. The CDR3 DNA sequence: TGTGCCAGCAGCTGGCCCTCGGCGGGAGGAAACACCGGGGAGCTGTTTTTT. This sequence joins TRBV9 and TRBJ2-2; 8 nucleotides agree with TRBD2. With 4 bases clipped from V and 2 bases from J, the junction kept 10 bases outside the gene matches. The germline gives CDR1 SGDLS, CDR2 YYNGEE. This CDR3 is 17 amino acids long.